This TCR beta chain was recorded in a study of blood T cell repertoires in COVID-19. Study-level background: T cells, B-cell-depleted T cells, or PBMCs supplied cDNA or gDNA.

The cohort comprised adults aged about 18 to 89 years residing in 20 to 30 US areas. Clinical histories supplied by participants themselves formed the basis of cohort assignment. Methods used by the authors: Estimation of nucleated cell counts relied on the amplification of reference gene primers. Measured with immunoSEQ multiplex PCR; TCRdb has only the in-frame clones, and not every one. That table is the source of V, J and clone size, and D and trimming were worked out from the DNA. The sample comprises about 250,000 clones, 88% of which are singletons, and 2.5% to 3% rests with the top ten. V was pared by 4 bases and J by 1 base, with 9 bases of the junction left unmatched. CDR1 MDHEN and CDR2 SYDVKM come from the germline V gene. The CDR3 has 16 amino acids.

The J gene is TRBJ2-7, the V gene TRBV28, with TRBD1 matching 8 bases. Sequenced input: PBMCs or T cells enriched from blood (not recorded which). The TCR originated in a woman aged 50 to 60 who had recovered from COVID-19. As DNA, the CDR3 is TGTGCCAGCAGTTCCACAGGACAGGGAGATTCCTACGAGCAGTACTTC. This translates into CASSSTGQGDSYEQYF.